This T cell receptor beta chain was recorded in a study of vaccination and CD4 T cells after COVID-19. Looking at the study overall: Post-COVID draws followed diagnosis by a median around 100 days (range 35 to 161).

Germline V gene sequence: CDR1 SGHNT, CDR2 YYREEE (reference sequence). Trimming removed 0 bases at V and 2 bases at J, with 14 bases between. The CDR3 has 16 residues. Treatment given: approximately 10-day PBMC culture with coronavirus spike peptide pools or control peptides (ViraFEST assay). Using peptide pools, antigen-specific T cells were expanded in ViraFEST before TCRs were sequenced. The Oncomine TCR Beta short-read assay sequenced DNA from cultured CD4+ T cells. TCRdb reanalysed the PCR reads using MiXCR and keeps one entry per CDR3 protein. Among 9,500 to 11,000 distinct CDR3 sequences listed, approximately 24% were seen once. Regarding this clonotype: Its specificity is unknown.

The V call is TRBV5-4, the J call TRBJ1-2; D is ambiguous. Here the sequenced sample was CD4+ T cells from blood, cultured in vitro, taken before SARS-CoV-2 vaccination. This clonotype was obtained from a human donor who received a COVID-19 vaccine. The CDR3 DNA reads TGTGCCAGCAGCTTGGGGGTGGGCCCCTCGAACTATGGCTACACCTTC. This gives the protein CASSLGVGPSNYGYTF. The full variable domain, completed using reference TRBV5-4 and TRBJ1-2, is ETGVTQSPTHLIKTRGQQVTLRCSSQSGHNTVSWYQQALGQGPQFIFQYYREEENGRGNFPPRFSGLQFPNYSSELNVNALELDDSALYLCASSLGVGPSNYGYTFGSGTRLTVV.